These 25 T cell receptor beta chains were all obtained from the same sample, sequenced in a study of shared clonotypes between healthy human individuals (dated by TCRdb to about 2020). Library preparation employed the immunoSEQ multiplex PCR assay. The clones in this table, taken by TCRdb from immuneACCESS, are in-frame only. Not every clone is retained; where verified, under half of the shortfall comes from an unresolved V gene, and the cause of the rest is unknown. Present in this sample are 2.3 million or so clones, 85% to 95% of which were seen just once. The ten largest account for under 0.45% of the sample. Sequenced material: naive CD4+ T cells from PBMCs. Sample cell subset or site, as interpreted from the label and publication: CD45RA+ positively selected. The receptor set was obtained from a man younger than 30 in good health. Some clones in this sample may be carry-over from other donors' samples.

The chain uses TRBV28 and TRBJ1-2; the match to TRBD1 covers 12 bases. The germline V gene has CDR1 MDHEN and CDR2 SYDVKM. V was clipped by 5 bases and J by 7 bases; unmatched bases: 5. This CDR3 region has 14 residues. The DNA of the CDR3 is TGTGCCAGCAGTACGGGGACAGGGGGCATTGGCTACACCTTC. It yields the protein CASSTGTGGIGYTF.

The chain employs TRBV7-6 and TRBJ2-1, with 11 bases aligning to TRBD2. Trimming cost V 1 base and J 8 bases; bases outside gene matches: 19. Germline loops: CDR1 SGHVS, CDR2 FNYEAQ. The CDR3 sequence is 20 residues long. The CDR3: CASSLEDWALAGAVVDEQFF. For the CDR3, the DNA is TGTGCCAGCAGCTTAGAGGATTGGGCACTAGCGGGAGCCGTTGTCGATGAGCAGTTCTTC. The entire variable domain, with the rest obtained from reference TRBV7-6 and TRBJ2-1, is as follows: GAGVSQSPRYKVTKRGQDVALRCDPISGHVSLYWYRQALGQGPEFLTYFNYEAQQDKSGLPNDRFSAERPEGSISTLTIQRTEQRDSAMYRCASSLEDWALAGAVVDEQFFGPGTRLTVL.

To note about this clone: Other DNA sequences in this sample translate to the same CDR3. The chain employs TRBV9 and TRBJ2-1; perhaps TRBD2 as D (6 bases). Looked up from germline, CDR1 is SGDLS and CDR2 is YYNGEE. This CDR3 is built from 13 residues. Trimming removed 2 bases from V and 6 bases from J, with 9 bases in between. The CDR3 nucleotides are TGTGCCAGCAGCGTCGGAGGGTCCAATGAGCAGTTCTTC. Its protein is CASSVGGSNEQFF.

This chain links TRBV28 with TRBJ2-2; no definite D call. The CDR3 is 15 amino acids. The V end was cut by 3 bases, the J end by 1 base, with 9 bases between. The germline CDR1 and CDR2 sequences are MDHEN and SYDVKM. The CDR3 DNA reads TGTGCCAGCAGTTTGATTAGCAAGAACACCGGGGAGCTGTTTTTT. Translated, it gives CASSLISKNTGELFF.

This clone occurred once. V is TRBV9 and J is TRBJ2-1; D is undetermined. The germline V and J ends were trimmed by 4 bases and 7 bases, with 9 bases remaining between them. CDR3 length: 12 amino acids. From germline, CDR1 is SGDLS and CDR2 YYNGEE. The CDR3 nucleotides are TGTGCCAGCAGCTCAACAAGGAATGAGCAGTTCTTC. It yields the protein CASSSTRNEQFF.

This clone appeared a single time. The V and J genes are TRBV30 and TRBJ2-2; 13 bases align to TRBD2. This CDR3 is 19 amino acids long. With 3 bases clipped from V and 9 bases from J, the junction kept 19 bases outside the gene matches. Germline loops: CDR1 GTSNPN, CDR2 SVGIG (reference sequence). The CDR3, as DNA: TGTGCCTGGAGCCGGGGACTAGCGGGGACCTACCCAGGGGGCTGGGAGCTGTTTTTT. Translation gives CAWSRGLAGTYPGGWELFF. The entire variable domain, with the rest obtained from reference TRBV30 and TRBJ2-2, is as follows: SQTIHQWPATLVQPVGSPLSLECTVEGTSNPNLYWYRQAAGRGLQLLFYSVGIGQISSEVPQNLSASRPQDRQFILSSKKLLLSDSGFYLCAWSRGLAGTYPGGWELFFGEGSRLTVL.

J is TRBJ2-3 and V is TRBV7-8; D call uncertain. Germline V gives CDR1 SGHVS, CDR2 FQNEAQ. The V end lost 5 bases, the J end lost 7 bases, and 16 bases lay between the germline ends. The CDR3 contains 14 residues. CDR3 bases: TGTGCCAGCAGCACCTCGAGCCTTCTTCATACGCAGTATTTT. Translation gives CASSTSSLLHTQYF. The whole variable domain, remainder taken from reference TRBV7-8 and TRBJ2-3, is GAGVSQSPRYKVAKRGQDVALRCDPISGHVSLFWYQQALGQGPEFLTYFQNEAQLDKSGLPSDRFFAERPEGSVSTLKIQRTQQEDSAVYLCASSTSSLLHTQYFGPGTRLTVL.

The V call is TRBV14, the J call TRBJ2-1; either TRBD1 or TRBD2 may supply D (5 bases each). CDR1 SGHDN and CDR2 FVKESK come from the germline V gene. Between the trimmed V and J ends, which lost 3 bases and 5 bases, there was a span of 20 bases. This CDR3 comprises 17 residues. The CDR3 spells CASSHRFGGSVHNEQFF. CDR3 sequence (DNA): TGTGCCAGCAGCCACAGATTTGGGGGTAGCGTTCACAATGAGCAGTTCTTC.

V usage is TRBV7-9 and J usage is TRBJ2-7; no definite D call. Trimming pared 1 base from V and 3 bases from J, leaving 10 bases between. This CDR3 is built from 14 residues. Germline CDR1 and CDR2: SEHNR and FQNEAQ (reference sequence). CDR3 amino acids: CASSLDAQFYEQYF. CDR3 coding DNA: TGTGCCAGCAGCTTAGACGCCCAGTTCTACGAGCAGTACTTC.

The genes are TRBV28 and TRBJ2-1, with unresolved D. The CDR3 sequence is 16 residues long. Trimming took 3 bases from V and 7 from J, leaving 19 bases between them. Germline V gene lookup returns CDR1 MDHEN and CDR2 SYDVKM. The CDR3 DNA reads as TGTGCCAGCAGTTTCCTCGGATCAACCTCTGGGAATGAGCAGTTCTTC. Protein product: CASSFLGSTSGNEQFF. Using reference TRBV28 and TRBJ2-1 for the parts outside the CDR3, the full variable domain is DVKVTQSSRYLVKRTGEKVFLECVQDMDHENMFWYRQDPGLGLRLIYFSYDVKMKEKGDIPEGYSVSREKKERFSLILESASTNQTSMYLCASSFLGSTSGNEQFFGPGTRLTVL.

This chain uses TRBV7-8 with TRBJ2-7; D is uncertain. In germline, CDR1 is SGHVS, CDR2 FQNEAQ. V was pared by 1 base and J by 2 bases, with 9 bases between. The CDR3 extends over 14 amino acids. The CDR3 DNA reads TGTGCCAGCAGCTTAGGACTGTTTCCCTACGAGCAGTACTTC. Translated, it gives CASSLGLFPYEQYF.

The rearrangement joins TRBV7-2 to TRBJ1-5; 9 bases line up with TRBD1. Germline CDR1 reads SGHTA; CDR2 reads FQGNSA. The CDR3 spans 15 residues. V lost 5 bases, J lost 3 bases, and 5 bases stayed unmatched. In DNA form, the CDR3 reads TGTGCCAGCAGCGGTGGGACAGGGATCAATCAGCCCCAGCATTTT. It is translated as CASSGGTGINQPQHF.

The chain combines TRBV10-3 with TRBJ1-2, with D unresolved. Trimming removed 8 bases from V and 1 base from J, with 5 bases in between. The germline CDR1 and CDR2 sequences are ENHRY and SYGVKD. This CDR3 has 11 residues. The CDR3: CAILDNYGYTF. For the CDR3, the DNA is TGTGCCATCTTGGATAACTATGGCTACACCTTC.

The chain couples TRBV5-6 to TRBJ1-4, with unresolved D. Per germline, CDR1 SGHDT and CDR2 YYEEEE. The V gene lost 4 bases and the J gene lost 8 bases, with 15 bases spanning the gap. The CDR3 runs 14 residues. CDR3 protein: CASSARSFDEKLFF. The CDR3 nucleotides are TGTGCCAGCAGCGCGCGGAGCTTCGACGAAAAACTGTTTTTT.

The chain uses TRBV7-9 and TRBJ2-3; tentatively, D is TRBD2 (7 bases). V dropped 8 bases and J dropped 0 bases, with 15 bases sitting between them. Germline V gene lookup returns CDR1 SEHNR and CDR2 FQNEAQ (reference sequence). This CDR3 spans 15 amino acids. This chain's CDR3 is CASPPRGQSTDTQYF. CDR3 in DNA: TGTGCCAGCCCTCCGCGGGGGCAAAGCACAGATACGCAGTATTTT.

For this clone: The identical CDR3 is also encoded by other nucleotide sequences in the sample. The V gene is TRBV28, the J gene TRBJ2-1, with no clear D. The germline V and J ends were trimmed by 5 bases and 8 bases, with 7 bases remaining between them. The CDR3 is made up of 11 amino acids. Germline CDR1 is MDHEN and CDR2 is SYDVKM. The CDR3 loop is CASSLRDEQFF. CDR3 nucleotide sequence: TGTGCCAGCAGTCTTCGAGATGAGCAGTTCTTC.

Note on this clone: This specimen includes other DNA sequences encoding the same CDR3. The rearrangement joins TRBV29-1 to TRBJ2-3; 8 nucleotides align to TRBD2. The ends lost 3 bases at V and 1 base at J; junction bases unmatched: 0. The CDR3 runs to 13 residues. The V gene's germline CDR1 is SQVTM and CDR2 ANQGSEA. The CDR3 region has the DNA TGCAGCGTTGAGCGGGGGGGCACAGATACGCAGTATTTT. Encoded protein: CSVERGGTDTQYF.

This clone has a single count. The sample contains more than one DNA sequence encoding this CDR3. V and J are TRBV15 and TRBJ1-5, with D maybe TRBD1 (5 bases). From germline, CDR1 is LNHNV and CDR2 YYDKDF (reference sequence). The V end was cut by 0 bases, the J end by 4 bases, with 13 bases between. CDR3 length equals 16 residues. The CDR3: CATSRDLGGRNQPQHF. The DNA for the CDR3 is TGTGCCACCAGCAGAGATCTCGGGGGTAGAAATCAGCCCCAGCATTTT.

This clone occurred a few times. This chain links TRBV18 with TRBJ1-1; no reliable D call. Trimming shortened V by 4 bases and J by 7 bases, and 13 bases separated the two germline ends. CDR1 is KGHSH, CDR2 LQKENI, per germline. The CDR3 is 13 residues long. The CDR3 bases are TGTGCCAGCTCACTAAGCGCCGAAGATGAAGCTTTCTTT. Encoded protein: CASSLSAEDEAFF.

J is TRBJ2-1 and V is TRBV7-6, with 10 bases aligning to TRBD2. CDR3 size: 16 residues. From germline, CDR1 is SGHVS and CDR2 FNYEAQ. Trimming removed 5 bases from V and 5 bases from J; junction bases left unmatched: 9. The CDR3 is CASSGRMGLANNEQFF. DNA of the CDR3: TGTGCCAGCAGCGGACGTATGGGACTAGCGAACAATGAGCAGTTCTTC. Complete variable domain (other parts from reference TRBV7-6 and TRBJ2-1): GAGVSQSPRYKVTKRGQDVALRCDPISGHVSLYWYRQALGQGPEFLTYFNYEAQQDKSGLPNDRFSAERPEGSISTLTIQRTEQRDSAMYRCASSGRMGLANNEQFFGPGTRLTVL.

This chain uses TRBV5-6 with TRBJ1-1; possible D gene TRBD1, 6 bases. V lost 2 bases, J lost 6 bases, and 14 bases lay in between. This CDR3 region has 14 residues. The germline gives CDR1 SGHDT, CDR2 YYEEEE. Here the CDR3 reads CASSLLTGHAEAFF. The CDR3 DNA is TGTGCCAGCAGCTTACTAACAGGGCACGCTGAAGCTTTCTTT.

This clone was recorded a few times. The chain combines TRBV15 with TRBJ1-2, with D unresolved. The V end lost 5 bases, the J end lost 4 bases, and 8 bases lay between the germline ends. Germline V gene lookup returns CDR1 LNHNV and CDR2 YYDKDF (reference sequence). There are 12 residues in the CDR3. CDR3 nucleotides: TGTGCCACCAGCGAGGCTACCTATGGCTACACCTTC. Translating it yields CATSEATYGYTF.

This clone appeared once. The V call is TRBV28, the J call TRBJ2-6; D ambiguous. The CDR3 sequence is 16 residues long. The ends were cut back, 3 bases at V and 1 base at J, with 10 bases in the middle. CDR1 is MDHEN and CDR2 is SYDVKM in the germline V gene. The CDR3 coding sequence is TGTGCCAGCAGTTTTCCACGTGGATCTGGGGCCAACGTCCTGACTTTC. This gives the protein CASSFPRGSGANVLTF.

The J gene is TRBJ2-7, the V gene TRBV29-1; tentatively, D is TRBD1 or TRBD2 (5 bases each). The V end lost 6 bases, the J end lost 3 bases, and 18 bases lay between the germline ends. Germline CDR1 SQVTM, CDR2 ANQGSEA. This CDR3 is 14 amino acids long. The CDR3 nucleotides are TGCAGCGTCGGGGCAGGGCTTTTAGACTACGAGCAGTACTTC. This translates into CSVGAGLLDYEQYF.

The chain couples TRBV5-1 to TRBJ2-1, with 13 bases fitting TRBD2. Germline V lookup: CDR1 SGHRS, CDR2 YFSETQ. CDR3 length equals 18 residues. The V and J ends lost 2 bases and 0 bases, in that order; junction bases with no gene match: 5. The CDR3 region has the DNA TGCGCCAGCAGCTTCGGACTAGCGGGAGACAGCTCCTACAATGAGCAGTTCTTC. Its protein product is CASSFGLAGDSSYNEQFF.